Each of the 5 T cell receptor beta chains below was sequenced from the same sample in a study of blood T cell repertoires in COVID-19. The protocol was immunoSEQ multiplex PCR, while the TCRdb copy is restricted to in-frame clones and leaves out a portion. The sample holds under 75,000 clones, less than 75% seen once. The sequenced sample consisted of peripheral blood. These receptors were collected from a man in his sixties with acute or convalescent COVID-19.

This clone was counted many times. Here the CDR3 reads CASSLDSQGDEQFF. The CDR3 DNA is TGTGCCAGCAGCTTAGATAGTCAAGGGGATGAGCAGTTCTTC. The chain carries TRBV11-2 and TRBJ2-1; D possibly corresponds to TRBD1 (5 bases). V was trimmed by 0 bases and J by 8 bases, leaving 11 bases between them. The CDR3 consists of 14 residues. Germline CDR1 SGHAT, CDR2 FQNNGV.

This chain links TRBV14 with TRBJ2-2, with D possibly being TRBD1 (6 bases). Between the trimmed V and J ends, which lost 0 bases and 5 bases, there was a span of 10 bases. CDR1 is SGHDN, CDR2 FVKESK, per germline. The CDR3 runs to 15 residues. The CDR3 reads CASSQDLGGTGELFF. As DNA, the CDR3 is TGTGCCAGCAGCCAAGATCTAGGGGGAACCGGGGAGCTGTTTTTT. The entire variable domain, with the rest obtained from reference TRBV14 and TRBJ2-2, is as follows: EAGVTQFPSHSVIEKGQTVTLRCDPISGHDNLYWYRRVMGKEIKFLLHFVKESKQDESGMPNNRFLAERTGGTYSTLKVQPAELEDSGVYFCASSQDLGGTGELFFGEGSRLTVL.

This chain joins TRBV7-9 and TRBJ1-1; 7 bases map to TRBD1. The CDR3 totals 12 residues. Trimming at V came to 5 bases and at J to 11 bases, leaving 8 bases not matched to a gene. Germline CDR1 is SEHNR and CDR2 is FQNEAQ (reference sequence). Written as DNA, the CDR3 is TGTGCCAGCAGCCCGACAGGGACGGGGGCTTTCTTT. Translating it yields CASSPTGTGAFF. Based on the CDR3 plus reference TRBV7-9 and TRBJ1-1, the full variable domain is DTGVSQNPRHKITKRGQNVTFRCDPISEHNRLYWYRQTLGQGPEFLTYFQNEAQLEKSRLLSDRFSAERPKGSFSTLEIQRTEQGDSAMYLCASSPTGTGAFFGQGTRLTVV.

The chain has TRBV5-1 and TRBJ2-1; D possibly corresponds to TRBD2 (5 bases). The CDR3 loop spans 15 amino acids. V was trimmed by 1 base and J by 9 bases, leaving 17 bases between them. The germline V gene encodes CDR1 SGHRS and CDR2 YFSETQ. Here the CDR3 DNA reads TGCGCCAGCAGCTTGTTAACAGACTATCCCAGTGAGCAGTTCTTC. Its translation: CASSLLTDYPSEQFF.

This clone was counted once. The chain employs TRBV30 and TRBJ1-1, with D maybe TRBD1 (5 bases). The CDR3 totals 15 residues. Germline V gives CDR1 GTSNPN, CDR2 SVGIG (reference sequence). V was clipped by 4 bases and J by 1 base, with 16 bases between them. The CDR3 DNA reads as TGTGCCTGGATTCCGATCACAGGAGCGAACACTGAAGCTTTCTTT. It codes for CAWIPITGANTEAFF.